The T cell receptor (beta chain) described here comes from a study of T cell repertoires in cytomegalovirus infection. Overall study context: Public signatures in TCR beta pointed to CMV infection and matching HLA type.

One entry per CDR3 protein results from TCRdb running MiXCR on the reads. The sample lists 510,000 or so distinct CDR3 sequences, around a quarter occurring once. Trimming took 1 base from V and 6 from J; bases not matched to a gene: 13. The germline gives CDR1 SGHTA, CDR2 FQGTGA. There are 18 residues in the CDR3. Study findings and constraints: HLA-C-restricted CMV clonotypes gave the most frequent clonotype in two of eight donors. Carriers of CMV and the relevant HLA type were discriminated by public TCR beta frequency.

In this sample, this clonotype turned up a few times. Antigen unknown. Sample: PBMCs. The sequence was obtained from a human donor in good health (CMV status not recorded). Some clones in this sample may be carry-over from other donors' samples. This chain links TRBV7-3 with TRBJ2-1; 9 nucleotides match TRBD2. CDR3: CASSLRGSGGTGGNEQFF. The CDR3 DNA follows: TGTGCCAGCAGCTTAAGGGGTAGCGGGGGAACCGGTGGCAATGAGCAGTTCTTC.